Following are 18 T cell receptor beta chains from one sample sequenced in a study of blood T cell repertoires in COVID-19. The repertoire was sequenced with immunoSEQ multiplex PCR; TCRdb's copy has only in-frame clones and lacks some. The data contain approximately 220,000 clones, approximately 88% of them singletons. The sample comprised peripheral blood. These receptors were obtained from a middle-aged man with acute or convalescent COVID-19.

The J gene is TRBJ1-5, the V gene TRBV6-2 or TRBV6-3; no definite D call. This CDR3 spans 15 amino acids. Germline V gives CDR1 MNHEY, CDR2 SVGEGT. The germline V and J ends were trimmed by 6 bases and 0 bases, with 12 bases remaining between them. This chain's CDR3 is CASSTDGNSNQPQHF. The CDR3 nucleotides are TGTGCCAGCAGCACCGACGGGAATAGCAATCAGCCCCAGCATTTT.

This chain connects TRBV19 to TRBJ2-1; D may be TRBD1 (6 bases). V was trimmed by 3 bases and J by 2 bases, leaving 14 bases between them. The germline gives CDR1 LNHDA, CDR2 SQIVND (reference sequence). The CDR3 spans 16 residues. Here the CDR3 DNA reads TGTGCCAGTAGTATTGGGGGCTTGCGGACCTACAATGAGCAGTTCTTC. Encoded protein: CASSIGGLRTYNEQFF. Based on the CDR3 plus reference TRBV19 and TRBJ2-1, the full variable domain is DGGITQSPKYLFRKEGQNVTLSCEQNLNHDAMYWYRQDPGQGLRLIYYSQIVNDFQKGDIAEGYSVSREKKESFPLTVTSAQKNPTAFYLCASSIGGLRTYNEQFFGPGTRLTVL.

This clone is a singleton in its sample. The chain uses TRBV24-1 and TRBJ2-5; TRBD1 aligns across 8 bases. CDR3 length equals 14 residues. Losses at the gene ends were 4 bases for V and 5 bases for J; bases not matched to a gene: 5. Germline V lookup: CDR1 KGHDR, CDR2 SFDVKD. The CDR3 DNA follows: TGTGCCACCAGTGACTCAGGGGGCAGCGAGACCCAGTACTTC. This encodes CATSDSGGSETQYF.

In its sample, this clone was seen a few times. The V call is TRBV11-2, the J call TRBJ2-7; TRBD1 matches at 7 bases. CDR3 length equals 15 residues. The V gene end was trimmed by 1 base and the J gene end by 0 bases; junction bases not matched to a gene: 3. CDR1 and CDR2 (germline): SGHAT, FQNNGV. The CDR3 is CASSLGWDSSYEQYF. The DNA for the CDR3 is TGTGCCAGCAGCTTAGGGTGGGACAGCTCCTACGAGCAGTACTTC.

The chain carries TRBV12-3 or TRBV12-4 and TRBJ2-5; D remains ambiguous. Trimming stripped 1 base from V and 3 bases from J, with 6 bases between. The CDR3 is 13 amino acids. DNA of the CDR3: TGTGCCAGCAGTTTAGGGCAGAAAGAGACCCAGTACTTC. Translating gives CASSLGQKETQYF.

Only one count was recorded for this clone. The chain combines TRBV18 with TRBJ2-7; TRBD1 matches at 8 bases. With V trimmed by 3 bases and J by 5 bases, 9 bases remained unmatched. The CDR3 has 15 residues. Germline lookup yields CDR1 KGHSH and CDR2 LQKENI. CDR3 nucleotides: TGTGCCAGCTCACCGCCGGACAGGGCTGGTAACGAGCAGTACTTC. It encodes CASSPPDRAGNEQYF. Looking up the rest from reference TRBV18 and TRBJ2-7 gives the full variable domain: NAGVMQNPRHLVRRRGQEARLRCSPMKGHSHVYWYRQLPEEGLKFMVYLQKENIIDESGMPKERFSAEFPKEGPSILRIQQVVRGDSAAYFCASSPPDRAGNEQYFGPGTRLTVT.

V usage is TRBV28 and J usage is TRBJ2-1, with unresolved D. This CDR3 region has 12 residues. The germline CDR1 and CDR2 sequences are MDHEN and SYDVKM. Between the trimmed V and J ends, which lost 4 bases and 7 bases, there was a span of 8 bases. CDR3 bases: TGTGCCAGCAGTTACGGGTTAAATGAGCAGTTCTTC. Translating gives CASSYGLNEQFF.

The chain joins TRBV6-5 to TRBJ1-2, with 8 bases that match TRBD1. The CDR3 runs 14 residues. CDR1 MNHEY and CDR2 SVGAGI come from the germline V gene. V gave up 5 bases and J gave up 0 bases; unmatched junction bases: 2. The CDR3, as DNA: TGTGCCAGCAGTCGGACAGGGACTAACTATGGCTACACCTTC. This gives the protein CASSRTGTNYGYTF.

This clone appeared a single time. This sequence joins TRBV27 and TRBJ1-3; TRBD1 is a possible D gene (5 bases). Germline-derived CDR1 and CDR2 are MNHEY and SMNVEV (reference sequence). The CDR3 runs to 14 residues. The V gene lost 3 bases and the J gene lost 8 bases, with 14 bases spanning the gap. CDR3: CASSFFPGSDTIYF. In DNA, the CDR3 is TGTGCCAGCAGTTTTTTCCCAGGGTCGGACACCATATATTTT.

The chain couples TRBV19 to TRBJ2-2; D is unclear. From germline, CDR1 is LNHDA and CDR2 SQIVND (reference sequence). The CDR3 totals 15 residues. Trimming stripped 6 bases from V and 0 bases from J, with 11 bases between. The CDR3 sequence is CASSPEIANTGELFF. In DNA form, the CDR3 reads TGTGCCAGTAGCCCGGAGATCGCGAACACCGGGGAGCTGTTTTTT.

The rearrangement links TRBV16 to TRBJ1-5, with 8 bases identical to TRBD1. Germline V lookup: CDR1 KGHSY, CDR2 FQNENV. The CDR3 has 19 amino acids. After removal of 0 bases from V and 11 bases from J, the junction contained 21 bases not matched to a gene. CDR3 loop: CASSQSYLRSDRGRFAQHF. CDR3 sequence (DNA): TGTGCCAGCAGCCAATCCTACCTCCGATCAGACAGGGGTCGATTCGCCCAGCATTTT.

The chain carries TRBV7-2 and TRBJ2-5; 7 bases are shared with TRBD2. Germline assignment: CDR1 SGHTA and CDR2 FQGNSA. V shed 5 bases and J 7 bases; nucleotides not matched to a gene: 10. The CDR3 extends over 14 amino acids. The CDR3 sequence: CASSRDYQIGTQYF. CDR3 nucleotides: TGTGCCAGCAGCCGGGACTACCAGATCGGGACCCAGTACTTC. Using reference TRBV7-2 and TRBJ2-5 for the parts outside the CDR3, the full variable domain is GAGVSQSPSNKVTEKGKDVELRCDPISGHTALYWYRQSLGQGLEFLIYFQGNSAPDKSGLPSDRFSAERTGGSVSTLTIQRTQQEDSAVYLCASSRDYQIGTQYFGPGTRLLVL.

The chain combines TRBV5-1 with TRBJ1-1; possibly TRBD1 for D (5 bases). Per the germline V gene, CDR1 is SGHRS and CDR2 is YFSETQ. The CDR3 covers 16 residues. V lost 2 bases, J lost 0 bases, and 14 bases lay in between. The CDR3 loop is CASSFGGTVMNTEAFF. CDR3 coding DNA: TGCGCCAGCAGCTTTGGGGGGACCGTCATGAACACTGAAGCTTTCTTT.

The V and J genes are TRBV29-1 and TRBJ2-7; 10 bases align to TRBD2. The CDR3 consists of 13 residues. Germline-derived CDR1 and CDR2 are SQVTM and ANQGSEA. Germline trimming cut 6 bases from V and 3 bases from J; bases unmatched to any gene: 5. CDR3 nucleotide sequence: TGCAGCGTCATAGCGGGAGGCGGCTACGAGCAGTACTTC. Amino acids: CSVIAGGGYEQYF.

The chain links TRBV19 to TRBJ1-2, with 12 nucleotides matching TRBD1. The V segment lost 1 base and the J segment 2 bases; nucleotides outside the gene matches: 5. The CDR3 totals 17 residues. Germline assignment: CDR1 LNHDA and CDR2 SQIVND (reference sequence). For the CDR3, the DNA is TGTGCCAGTAGTATAGGCGGGACAGGGGGCCGGAACTATGGCTACACCTTC. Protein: CASSIGGTGGRNYGYTF.

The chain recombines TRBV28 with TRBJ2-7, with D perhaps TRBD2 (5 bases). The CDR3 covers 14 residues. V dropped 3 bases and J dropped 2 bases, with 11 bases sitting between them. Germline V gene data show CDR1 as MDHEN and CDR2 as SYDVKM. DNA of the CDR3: TGTGCCAGCAGTTTGGACTCAGACACCTACGAGCAGTACTTC. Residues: CASSLDSDTYEQYF.

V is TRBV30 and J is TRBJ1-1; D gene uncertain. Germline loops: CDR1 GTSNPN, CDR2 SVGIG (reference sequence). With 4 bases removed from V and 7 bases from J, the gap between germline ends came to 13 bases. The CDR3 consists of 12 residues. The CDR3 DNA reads TGTGCCTGGATCGCTTCCGGGTTTGAAGCTTTCTTT. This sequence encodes CAWIASGFEAFF.

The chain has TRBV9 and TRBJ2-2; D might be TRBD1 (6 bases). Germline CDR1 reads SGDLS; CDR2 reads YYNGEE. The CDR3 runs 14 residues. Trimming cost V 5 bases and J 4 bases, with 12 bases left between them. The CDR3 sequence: CASRTGTSTGELFF. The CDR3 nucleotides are TGTGCCAGCAGGACCGGGACATCCACCGGGGAGCTGTTTTTT.